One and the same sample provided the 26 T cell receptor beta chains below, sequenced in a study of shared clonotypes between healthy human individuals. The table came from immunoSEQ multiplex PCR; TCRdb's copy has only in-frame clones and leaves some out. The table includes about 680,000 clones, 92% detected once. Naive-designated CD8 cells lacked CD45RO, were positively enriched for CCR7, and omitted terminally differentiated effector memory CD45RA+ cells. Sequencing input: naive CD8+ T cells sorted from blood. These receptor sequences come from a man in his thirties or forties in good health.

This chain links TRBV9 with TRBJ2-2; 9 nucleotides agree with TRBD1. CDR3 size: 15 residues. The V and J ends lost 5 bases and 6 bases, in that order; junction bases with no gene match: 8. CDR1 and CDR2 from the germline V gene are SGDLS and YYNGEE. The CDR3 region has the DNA TGTGCCAGCAGTTACACAGGGGGCGCGGCCGGGGAGCTGTTTTTT. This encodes CASSYTGGAAGELFF.

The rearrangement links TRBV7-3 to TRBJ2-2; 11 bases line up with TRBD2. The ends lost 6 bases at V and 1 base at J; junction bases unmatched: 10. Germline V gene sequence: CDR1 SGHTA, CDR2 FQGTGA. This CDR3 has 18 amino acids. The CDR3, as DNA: TGTGCCAGCAGTTTGTACGCGGGACTAGCGGAGAACACCGGGGAGCTGTTTTTT. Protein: CASSLYAGLAENTGELFF.

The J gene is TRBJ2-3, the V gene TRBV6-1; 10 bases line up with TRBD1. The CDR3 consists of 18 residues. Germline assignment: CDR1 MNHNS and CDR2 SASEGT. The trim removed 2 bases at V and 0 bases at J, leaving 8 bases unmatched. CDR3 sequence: CASSERYRDRGSTDTQYF. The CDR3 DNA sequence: TGTGCCAGCAGTGAACGGTATCGGGACAGGGGTAGCACAGATACGCAGTATTTT.

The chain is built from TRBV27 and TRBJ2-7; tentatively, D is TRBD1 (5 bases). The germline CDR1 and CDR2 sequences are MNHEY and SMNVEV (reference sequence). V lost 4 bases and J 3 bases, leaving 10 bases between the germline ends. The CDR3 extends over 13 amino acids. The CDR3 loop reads CASSSGILYEQYF. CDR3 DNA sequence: TGTGCCAGCAGTTCAGGGATCCTCTACGAGCAGTACTTC.

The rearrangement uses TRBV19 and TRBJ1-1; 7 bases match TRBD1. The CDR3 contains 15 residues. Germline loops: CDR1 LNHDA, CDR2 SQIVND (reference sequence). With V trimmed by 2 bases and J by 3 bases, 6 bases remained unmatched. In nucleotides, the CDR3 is TGTGCCAGTAGTATACGGACAGGACGGGACACTGAAGCTTTCTTT. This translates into CASSIRTGRDTEAFF. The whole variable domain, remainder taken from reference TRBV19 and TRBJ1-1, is DGGITQSPKYLFRKEGQNVTLSCEQNLNHDAMYWYRQDPGQGLRLIYYSQIVNDFQKGDIAEGYSVSREKKESFPLTVTSAQKNPTAFYLCASSIRTGRDTEAFFGQGTRLTVV.

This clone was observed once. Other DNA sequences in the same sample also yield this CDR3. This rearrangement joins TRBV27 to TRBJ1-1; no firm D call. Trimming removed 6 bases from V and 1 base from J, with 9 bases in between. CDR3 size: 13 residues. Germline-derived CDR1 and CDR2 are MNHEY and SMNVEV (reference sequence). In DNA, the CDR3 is TGTGCCAGCAGCTTGTGGGAGAACACTGAAGCTTTCTTT. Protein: CASSLWENTEAFF.

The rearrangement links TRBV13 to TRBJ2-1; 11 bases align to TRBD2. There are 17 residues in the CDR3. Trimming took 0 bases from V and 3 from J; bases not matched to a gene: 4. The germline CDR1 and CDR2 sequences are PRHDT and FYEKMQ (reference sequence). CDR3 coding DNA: TGTGCCAGCAGCTTAGGGACTAGCGGGATCAACTACAATGAGCAGTTCTTC. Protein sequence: CASSLGTSGINYNEQFF.

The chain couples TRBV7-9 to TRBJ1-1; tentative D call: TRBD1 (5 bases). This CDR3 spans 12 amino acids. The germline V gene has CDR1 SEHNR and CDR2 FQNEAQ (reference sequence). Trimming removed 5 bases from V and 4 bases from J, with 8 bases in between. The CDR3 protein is CASSKGVTEAFF. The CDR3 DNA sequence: TGTGCCAGCAGCAAAGGGGTCACTGAAGCTTTCTTT.

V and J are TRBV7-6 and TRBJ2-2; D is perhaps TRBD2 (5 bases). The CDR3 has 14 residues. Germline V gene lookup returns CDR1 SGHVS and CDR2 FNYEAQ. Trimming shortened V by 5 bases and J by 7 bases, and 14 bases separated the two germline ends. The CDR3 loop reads CASSTSGSGGELFF. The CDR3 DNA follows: TGTGCCAGCAGCACATCGGGGTCAGGCGGGGAGCTGTTTTTT.

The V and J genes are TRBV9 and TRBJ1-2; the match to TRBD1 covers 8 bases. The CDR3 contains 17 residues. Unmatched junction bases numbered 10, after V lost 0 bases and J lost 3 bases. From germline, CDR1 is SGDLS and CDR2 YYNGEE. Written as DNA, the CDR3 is TGTGCCAGCAGCGTAGACCCGGTTGGACAGGGACACTATGGCTACACCTTC. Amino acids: CASSVDPVGQGHYGYTF.

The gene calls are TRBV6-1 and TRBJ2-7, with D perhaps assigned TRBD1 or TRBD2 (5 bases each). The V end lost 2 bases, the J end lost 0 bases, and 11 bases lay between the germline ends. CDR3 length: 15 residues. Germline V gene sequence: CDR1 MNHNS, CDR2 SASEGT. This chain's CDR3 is CASSESWGSSYEQYF. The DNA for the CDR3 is TGTGCCAGCAGTGAATCGTGGGGGAGCTCCTACGAGCAGTACTTC.

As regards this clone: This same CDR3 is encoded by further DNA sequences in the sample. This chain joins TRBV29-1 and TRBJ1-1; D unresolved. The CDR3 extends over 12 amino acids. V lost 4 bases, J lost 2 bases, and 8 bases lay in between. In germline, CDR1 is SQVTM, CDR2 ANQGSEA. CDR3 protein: CSVGSGNTEAFF. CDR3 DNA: TGCAGCGTTGGGTCGGGAAACACTGAAGCTTTCTTT.

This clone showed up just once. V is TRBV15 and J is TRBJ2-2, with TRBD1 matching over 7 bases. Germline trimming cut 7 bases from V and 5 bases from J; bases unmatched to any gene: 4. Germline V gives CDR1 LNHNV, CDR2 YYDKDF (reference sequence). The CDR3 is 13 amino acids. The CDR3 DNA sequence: TGTGCCACCAAGAAGGGGGCTACCGGGGAGCTGTTTTTT. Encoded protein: CATKKGATGELFF.

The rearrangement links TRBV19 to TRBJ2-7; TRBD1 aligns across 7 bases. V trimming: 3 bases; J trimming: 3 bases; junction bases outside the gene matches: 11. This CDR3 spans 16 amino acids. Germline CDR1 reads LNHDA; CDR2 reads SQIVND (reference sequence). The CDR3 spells CASSIAPGQRHYEQYF. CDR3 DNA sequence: TGTGCCAGTAGTATCGCTCCGGGACAGAGACACTACGAGCAGTACTTC.

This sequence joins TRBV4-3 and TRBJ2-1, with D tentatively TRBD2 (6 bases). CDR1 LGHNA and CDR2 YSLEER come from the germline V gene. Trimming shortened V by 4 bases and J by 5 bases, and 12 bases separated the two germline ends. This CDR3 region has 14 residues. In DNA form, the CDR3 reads TGCGCCAGCAGCCGGGCTAGCGAAAACAATGAGCAGTTCTTC. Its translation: CASSRASENNEQFF.

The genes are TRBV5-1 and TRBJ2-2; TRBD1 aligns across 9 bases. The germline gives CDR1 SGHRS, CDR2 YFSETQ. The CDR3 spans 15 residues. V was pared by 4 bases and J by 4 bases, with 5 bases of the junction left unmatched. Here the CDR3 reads CASSNTGGGTGELFF. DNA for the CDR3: TGCGCCAGCAGCAACACAGGGGGCGGCACCGGGGAGCTGTTTTTT.

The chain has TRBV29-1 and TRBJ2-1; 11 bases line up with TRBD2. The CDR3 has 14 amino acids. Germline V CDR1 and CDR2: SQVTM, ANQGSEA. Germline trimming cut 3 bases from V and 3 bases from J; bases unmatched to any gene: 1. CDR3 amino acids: CSVEGLADYNEQFF. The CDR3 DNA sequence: TGCAGCGTTGAGGGACTAGCGGACTACAATGAGCAGTTCTTC.

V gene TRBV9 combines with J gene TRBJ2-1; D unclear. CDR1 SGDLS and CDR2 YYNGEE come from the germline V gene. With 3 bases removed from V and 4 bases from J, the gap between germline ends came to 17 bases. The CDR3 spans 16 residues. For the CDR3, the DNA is TGTGCCAGCAGCGCCCCTAAGGGCTTAGATTACAATGAGCAGTTCTTC. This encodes CASSAPKGLDYNEQFF.

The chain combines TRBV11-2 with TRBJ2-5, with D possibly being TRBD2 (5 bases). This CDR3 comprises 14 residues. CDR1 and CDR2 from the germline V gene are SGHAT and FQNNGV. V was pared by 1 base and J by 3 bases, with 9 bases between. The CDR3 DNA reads TGTGCCAGCAGCTTAGCGCTCGGGAAAGAGACCCAGTACTTC. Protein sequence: CASSLALGKETQYF. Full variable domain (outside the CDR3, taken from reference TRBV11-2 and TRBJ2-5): EAGVAQSPRYKIIEKRQSVAFWCNPISGHATLYWYQQILGQGPKLLIQFQNNGVVDDSQLPKDRFSAERLKGVDSTLKIQPAKLEDSAVYLCASSLALGKETQYFGPGTRLLVL.

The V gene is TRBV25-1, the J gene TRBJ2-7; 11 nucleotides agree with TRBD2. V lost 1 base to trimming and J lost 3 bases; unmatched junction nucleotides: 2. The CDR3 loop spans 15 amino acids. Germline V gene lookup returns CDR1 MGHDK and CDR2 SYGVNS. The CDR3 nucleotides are TGTGCCAGCAGTGAATCGACTAGCGGGATCTACGAGCAGTACTTC. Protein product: CASSESTSGIYEQYF.

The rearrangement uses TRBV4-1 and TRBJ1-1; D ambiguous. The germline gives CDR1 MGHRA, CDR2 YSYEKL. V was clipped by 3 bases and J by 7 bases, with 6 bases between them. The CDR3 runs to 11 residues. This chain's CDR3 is CASSQENEAFF. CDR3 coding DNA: TGCGCCAGCAGCCAGGAGAATGAAGCTTTCTTT.

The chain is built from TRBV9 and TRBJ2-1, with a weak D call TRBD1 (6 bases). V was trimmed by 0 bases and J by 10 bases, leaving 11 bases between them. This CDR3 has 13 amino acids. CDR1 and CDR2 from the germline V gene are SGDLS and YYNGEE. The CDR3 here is CASSVGERGEQFF. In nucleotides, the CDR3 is TGTGCCAGCAGCGTAGGAGAGAGGGGGGAGCAGTTCTTC.

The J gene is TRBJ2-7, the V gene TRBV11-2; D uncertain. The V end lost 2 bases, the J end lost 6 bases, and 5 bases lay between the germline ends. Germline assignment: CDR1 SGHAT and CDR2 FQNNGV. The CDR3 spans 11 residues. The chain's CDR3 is CASSLIGEQYF. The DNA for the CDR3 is TGTGCCAGCAGCTTAATCGGCGAGCAGTACTTC.

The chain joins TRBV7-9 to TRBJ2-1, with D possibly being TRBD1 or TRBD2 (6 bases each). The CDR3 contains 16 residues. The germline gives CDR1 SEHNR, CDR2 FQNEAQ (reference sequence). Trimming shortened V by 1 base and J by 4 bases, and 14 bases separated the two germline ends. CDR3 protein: CASSLVLGGIYNEQFF. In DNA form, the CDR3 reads TGTGCCAGCAGCTTAGTACTAGGGGGGATTTACAATGAGCAGTTCTTC.

The CDR3 sequence: CASSPSLLAGRELFF. Written as DNA, the CDR3 is TGTGCCAGCAGCCCCTCGCTATTAGCAGGACGGGAGCTGTTTTTT. V usage is TRBV11-2 and J usage is TRBJ2-2; D gene unclear. Trimming pared 5 bases from V and 9 bases from J, leaving 19 bases between. The CDR3 is made up of 15 amino acids. The germline gives CDR1 SGHAT, CDR2 FQNNGV.

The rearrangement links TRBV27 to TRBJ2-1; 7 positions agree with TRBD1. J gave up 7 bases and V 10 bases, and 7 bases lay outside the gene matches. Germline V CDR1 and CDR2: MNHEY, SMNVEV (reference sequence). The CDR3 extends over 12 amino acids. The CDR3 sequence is CATATGWNEQFF. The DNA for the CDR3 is TGTGCCACTGCGACAGGGTGGAATGAGCAGTTCTTC.